Shown below are 29 T cell receptor beta chains from a single sample sequenced in a study of T cells in Graves' hyperthyroidism and ophthalmopathy. The CDR3 regions of TCR beta were amplified from RNA transcripts. The HTBI primer set served for first-round RT-PCR of the TCR CDR3. One entry per CDR3 protein results from TCRdb running MiXCR on the multiplex PCR reads. The sample has 30,000 to 40,000 distinct CDR3 sequences, around 50% seen once; the top ten hold about a sixth. Sequenced input: blood. The receptors stem from a man aged 40-50 years with Graves' ophthalmopathy.

This clonotype was seen only a few times. The chain recombines TRBV29-1 with TRBJ2-7; D gene uncertain. This CDR3 region has 12 residues. Trimming removed 1 base from V and 0 bases from J, with 4 bases in between. CDR1 is SQVTM and CDR2 is ANQGSEA in the germline V gene. CDR3 in DNA: TGCAGCGTTGAAGTGAACTCCTACGAGCAGTACTTC. Translated: CSVEVNSYEQYF.

This sequence joins TRBV20-1 and TRBJ2-1; TRBD2 is a possible D gene (6 bases). Germline assignment: CDR1 DFQATT and CDR2 SNEGSKA (reference sequence). The germline V and J ends were trimmed by 6 bases and 12 bases, with 27 bases remaining between them. This CDR3 has 15 residues. The DNA of the CDR3 is TGCAGTGCACATAGAGGCGGGGATCAGCGGACTACGCAGTTCTTC. This gives the protein CSAHRGGDQRTTQFF.

This clonotype rates as medium-sized. The genes are TRBV29-1 and TRBJ1-4; weak D call: TRBD1 (6 bases). The germline V gene has CDR1 SQVTM and CDR2 ANQGSEA. The CDR3 is made up of 13 amino acids. V lost 6 bases and J 7 bases, leaving 15 bases between the germline ends. CDR3 nucleotides: TGCAGCGTCACCGGGGGAGGGGGTGAAAAACTGTTTTTT. As protein: CSVTGGGGEKLFF.

This rearrangement joins TRBV12-3 or TRBV12-4 to TRBJ2-1; no definite D call. Trimming removed 8 bases at V and 9 bases at J, with 14 bases between. This CDR3 contains 12 residues. The CDR3 nucleotides read TGTGCCAGCGGGTGGGAAGCGAGTGAGCAGTTCTTC. Residues: CASGWEASEQFF.

With respect to this clonotype: It is unclear where the CDR3 begins or ends on the DNA, so no DNA is shown, and the CDR3 is as TCRdb lists it. The J gene is TRBJ2-1, the V gene TRBV29-1. The CDR3 length is 23 residues, termini included. The germline CDR1 and CDR2 sequences are SQVTM and ANQGSEA. This CDR3 reads CSPNQTSLYFCASSLSSNNEQFF.

In its sample, this clonotype was seen many times. The chain recombines TRBV2 with TRBJ1-1; 9 nucleotides agree with TRBD1. This CDR3 has 17 amino acids. CDR1 and CDR2 (germline): SNHLY, FYNNEI. After removal of 5 bases from V and 0 bases from J, the junction contained 10 bases not matched to a gene. Here the CDR3 reads CASSLPTGGDMNTEAFF. DNA of the CDR3: TGTGCCAGCAGTTTACCGACAGGGGGGGATATGAACACTGAAGCTTTCTTT.

As to this clonotype: The junction shows a germline mismatch at one end, possibly a read error. J is TRBJ1-4 and V is TRBV19, with TRBD1 matching over 7 bases. Germline V gene data show CDR1 as LNHDA and CDR2 as SQIVND (reference sequence). CDR3 size: 11 residues. DNA of the CDR3: TGTGCCAGTAGTTCGTCCGGGACAGCGATTTTT. It translates to CASSSSGTAIF.

This clonotype was found a few times. The chain links TRBV24-1 to TRBJ2-1; TRBD1 might be the D (6 bases). This CDR3 is built from 17 residues. Germline V CDR1 and CDR2: KGHDR, SFDVKD. V lost 3 bases to trimming and J lost 3 bases, with 17 bases between them. As DNA, the CDR3 is TGTGCCACCAGTGATCAAAGGACAGCCCATGGCTACAATGAGCAGTTCTTC. Its translation is CATSDQRTAHGYNEQFF.

Judged by abundance, this clonotype is medium-sized. It is unclear where the CDR3 begins or ends on the DNA, so no DNA is shown, and the CDR3 is as TCRdb lists it. The chain couples TRBV19 to TRBJ1-5; the table gives TRBD1 as D, unverified against the DNA. Germline-derived CDR1 and CDR2 are LNHDA and SQIVND (reference sequence). The CDR3 region is 14 residues in length, termini included. CDR3 region: CASTSGPGYQPQHF.

The chain links TRBV7-8 to TRBJ1-1; maybe TRBD1 (6 bases). CDR3 length equals 20 residues. The germline CDR1 and CDR2 sequences are SGHVS and FQNEAQ. Between the trimmed V and J ends, which lost 5 bases and 5 bases, there was a span of 33 bases. The chain's CDR3 is CASSVVAVGGYTFRVTEAFF. The CDR3 DNA reads as TGTGCCAGCAGCGTCGTGGCCGTGGGGGGCTACACCTTCAGGGTTACTGAAGCTTTCTTT.

Remarks on this clonotype: Lacking the conserved final phenylalanine or tryptophan, this CDR3 likely reflects a read error. Because the CDR3's place on the DNA is in doubt, the DNA is left out and the CDR3 is given as listed by TCRdb. V and J are TRBV7-2 and TRBJ1-3. In germline, CDR1 is SGHTA, CDR2 FQGNSA. From its first to its last residue, the CDR3 has 14 amino acids. The CDR3 loop reads CASSLLCSGNTVYL.

This clonotype showed up many times. This chain connects TRBV4-1 to TRBJ2-6; D is undetermined. CDR3 size: 18 residues. V lost 2 bases to trimming and J lost 0 bases, with 14 bases between them. In germline, CDR1 is MGHRA, CDR2 YSYEKL. The CDR3 DNA follows: TGCGCCAGCAGCCAAAGCCCGCTTCTGGTCTCTGGGGCCAACGTCCTGACTTTC. This encodes CASSQSPLLVSGANVLTF.

As concerns this clonotype: The DNA is left out, because the CDR3 cannot be placed on it with certainty; the CDR3 is given as TCRdb lists it. The V and J genes are TRBV19 and TRBJ1-6; TRBD1 reflects the table's D call only, with no check against the DNA. The CDR3 has 24 amino acids, counting both end residues. CDR1 and CDR2 from the germline V gene are LNHDA and SQIVND (reference sequence). The chain's CDR3 is CASSIGFRSYEQYFGQGFNSPLHF.

Ten or more counts support this clonotype. The chain uses TRBV20-1 and TRBJ2-3; 9 bases match TRBD2. The V segment lost 0 bases and the J segment 4 bases; nucleotides outside the gene matches: 5. The CDR3 spans 15 residues. Germline assignment: CDR1 DFQATT and CDR2 SNEGSKA (reference sequence). The chain's CDR3 is CSARDLAGGADTQYF. As DNA, the CDR3 is TGCAGTGCTAGAGATCTGGCGGGGGGGGCAGATACGCAGTATTTT.

This clonotype was counted only a few times. A much larger clone sits a single nucleotide away, making a read error possible. CDR3 coding DNA: TGTGCCAGCAAAGGGACTAGCGGGGCAAGTGAGCAGTTCTTC. It yields the protein CASKGTSGASEQFF. The chain joins TRBV28 to TRBJ2-1, with TRBD2 matching over 13 bases. The germline V gene encodes CDR1 MDHEN and CDR2 SYDVKM. The CDR3 consists of 14 residues. After removal of 7 bases from V and 9 bases from J, the junction contained 6 bases not matched to a gene.

In its sample, this clonotype was seen once. This chain uses TRBV7-9 with TRBJ2-7; D possibly corresponds to TRBD1 (8 bases). Between the trimmed V and J ends, which lost 4 bases and 2 bases, there was a span of 21 bases. In germline, CDR1 is SEHNR, CDR2 FQNEAQ (reference sequence). This CDR3 comprises 17 residues. CDR3 nucleotides: TGTGCCAGCAGCTCCAACAGGGGGGGGCTTGTTCCCTACGAGCAGTACTTC. This gives the protein CASSSNRGGLVPYEQYF.

This clonotype was observed at least ten times. V is TRBV5-1 and J is TRBJ2-7; TRBD1 matches at 8 bases. This CDR3 spans 15 amino acids. With V trimmed by 0 bases and J by 4 bases, 6 bases remained unmatched. Germline lookup yields CDR1 SGHRS and CDR2 YFSETQ. The CDR3 DNA follows: TGCGCCAGCAGCTTGGAGGGCCAGGGGGCGTACGAGCAGTACTTC. Translating gives CASSLEGQGAYEQYF.

This clonotype showed up many times. J is TRBJ1-5 and V is TRBV27, with D uncertain. Germline V gene data show CDR1 as MNHEY and CDR2 as SMNVEV (reference sequence). The CDR3 sequence is 14 residues long. V lost 6 bases and J lost 2, with 11 bases in between. The CDR3 DNA sequence: TGTGCCAGCAGGATCTCAAACGGCAATCAGCCCCAGCATTTT. Protein: CASRISNGNQPQHF.

This clonotype was seen at least ten times. V gene TRBV7-3 combines with J gene TRBJ1-2; D is ambiguous. V was pared by 3 bases and J by 4 bases, with 9 bases between. The CDR3 has 13 residues. Germline CDR1 reads SGHTA; CDR2 reads FQGTGA. In DNA, the CDR3 is TGTGCCAGCAGCTTGGTTCCCGGCTATGGCTACACCTTC. Translating it yields CASSLVPGYGYTF.

The chain employs TRBV7-3 and TRBJ2-5; D unresolved. CDR3 size: 13 residues. Germline values: CDR1 SGHTA, CDR2 FQGTGA. Trimming stripped 4 bases from V and 2 bases from J, with 8 bases between. For the CDR3, the DNA is TGTGCCAGCAGCTCGGCACCGCAAGAGACCCAGTACTTC. Its protein product is CASSSAPQETQYF.

This chain connects TRBV5-8 to TRBJ1-5; possibly TRBD1 for D (6 bases). This CDR3 contains 14 residues. V lost 0 bases to trimming and J lost 6 bases, with 10 bases between them. CDR1 is SGHTS and CDR2 is YDEGEE in the germline V gene. CDR3 coding DNA: TGTGCCAGCAGCTTGGACAGGGATATTCAGCCCCAGCATTTT. Protein: CASSLDRDIQPQHF.

Ten or more counts support this clonotype. The chain combines TRBV12-3 or TRBV12-4 with TRBJ1-3; maybe TRBD1 (5 bases). This CDR3 has 15 amino acids. V gave up 6 bases and J gave up 1 base, with 13 bases separating them. The CDR3 bases are TGTGCCAGCAGCCTATCGACAGAGTCTGGAAACACCATATATTTT. It is translated as CASSLSTESGNTIYF.

V is TRBV7-2 and J is TRBJ1-6, with a weak D call TRBD1 (5 bases). Looked up from germline, CDR1 is SGHTA and CDR2 is FQGNSA. The CDR3 covers 16 residues. The V end lost 0 bases, the J end lost 5 bases, and 11 bases lay between the germline ends. The CDR3 loop reads CASSLAGTTDNSPLHF. Written as DNA, the CDR3 is TGTGCCAGCAGCTTAGCGGGGACGACAGATAATTCACCCCTCCACTTT.

The V call is TRBV12-3 or TRBV12-4, the J call TRBJ2-7; TRBD2 aligns across 7 bases. The junction had 8 bases not matched to a gene; V was cut back by 7 bases and J by 2 bases. The CDR3 consists of 14 residues. Here the CDR3 DNA reads TGTGCCAGCACCCCGGGACGGGAGGCCTACGAGCAGTACTTC. It translates to CASTPGREAYEQYF.

This clonotype was counted once. The chain links TRBV6-5 to TRBJ1-1, with unresolved D. Between the trimmed V and J ends, which lost 4 bases and 8 bases, there was a span of 8 bases. Looked up from germline, CDR1 is MNHEY and CDR2 is SVGAGI. This CDR3 comprises 11 residues. CDR3 bases: TGTGCCAGCAGTTTAGCGGGGGAAGCTTTCTTT. This codes for CASSLAGEAFF.

This clonotype has a count of ten or more. This sequence joins TRBV3-1 and TRBJ1-5; no reliable D call. The CDR3 covers 15 residues. V lost 0 bases and J 4 bases, leaving 10 bases between the germline ends. Germline V gene lookup returns CDR1 LGHDT and CDR2 YNNKEL (reference sequence). The CDR3 region is CASSQEVAGNQPQHF. The CDR3 nucleotides read TGTGCCAGCAGCCAAGAAGTAGCTGGGAATCAGCCCCAGCATTTT.

In this sample, this clonotype turned up many times. A much bigger clone sits one base away, suggesting this may be a read error. The rearrangement uses TRBV19 and TRBJ1-4; D unclear. CDR3 length: 14 amino acids. V was shortened by 7 bases and J by 0 bases, with 9 bases between the two germline ends. CDR1 and CDR2 from the germline V gene are LNHDA and SQIVND (reference sequence). CDR3 nucleotides: TGTGCCAGTATGGAGCTTGCAACTAATGAAAAACTGTTTTTT. It translates to CASMELATNEKLFF.

By its share, this clonotype is medium-sized (0.01 to 0.1%). The chain is built from TRBV19 and TRBJ1-2, with TRBD1 identical over 7 bases. The V and J ends lost 7 bases and 8 bases, in that order; junction bases with no gene match: 13. The CDR3 totals 14 residues. Looked up from germline, CDR1 is LNHDA and CDR2 is SQIVND (reference sequence). CDR3 nucleotides: TGTGCCAGTAACCCTTCAACAGGGGAACGCGGCTACACCTTC. It yields the protein CASNPSTGERGYTF.

By share, this clonotype ranks as medium-sized (0.01 to 0.1%). This chain joins TRBV10-3 and TRBJ2-5, with a tentative D call TRBD2 (5 bases). CDR3 size: 14 residues. From germline, CDR1 is ENHRY and CDR2 SYGVKD. Trimming pared 7 bases from V and 0 bases from J, leaving 12 bases between. The CDR3 region is CAIKAGSYQETQYF. CDR3 nucleotides: TGTGCCATCAAGGCGGGTAGCTACCAAGAGACCCAGTACTTC.